The rows below give T cell receptor beta chains drawn from one sample of a study of blood T cell repertoires in COVID-19. Only in-frame clones appear in the TCRdb table, and some are missing; sequencing was by immunoSEQ multiplex PCR. The data show 130,000 or so clones, over 75% seen once. Material for sequencing was peripheral blood. All receptors derive from a man between 65 and 80 years old with active COVID-19. Both conserved end residues are part of each CDR3. Each record gives: V gene, J gene, clone size, D gene, CDR3 protein, CDR3 DNA. D genes are given only for firm matches. Expanded clones are given a class, and other clones once, few, many or no size at all.

TRBV7-2	TRBJ2-1	.	TRBD2	CASSLRGTSGFIEQFF	TGTGCCAGCAGCCTCAGAGGGACTAGCGGGTTTATTGAGCAGTTCTTC
TRBV10-2	TRBJ2-2	.	.	CASSDTGPGELFF	TGCGCCAGCAGTGATACGGGTCCCGGGGAGCTGTTTTTT
TRBV4-1	TRBJ2-1	.	.	CASSQEGGYNEQFF	TGCGCCAGCAGCCAAGAGGGCGGGTACAATGAGCAGTTCTTC
TRBV9	TRBJ1-2	.	.	CASSVARAYTF	TGTGCCAGCAGCGTAGCCAGGGCCTACACCTTC
TRBV4-2	TRBJ1-1	.	.	CASSFPGGTEDEAFF	TGTGCCAGCAGCTTTCCGGGGGGGACGGAGGATGAAGCTTTCTTT
TRBV2	TRBJ2-2	once	TRBD2	CASSFLTSAGGELFF	TGTGCCAGCAGTTTTCTAACTAGCGCCGGCGGGGAGCTGTTTTTT
TRBV7-9	TRBJ2-1	.	TRBD2	CASSPGTSGRFNEQFF	TGTGCCAGCAGCCCGGGGACTAGCGGGAGATTCAATGAGCAGTTCTTC
TRBV27	TRBJ1-5	once	.	CASSLQGSLGQPQHF	TGTGCCAGCAGTTTACAGGGGAGCCTAGGTCAGCCCCAGCATTTT
TRBV6-1	TRBJ2-2	.	TRBD2	CASSEWLAGGGRGELFF	TGTGCCAGCAGTGAATGGCTAGCGGGAGGGGGGCGCGGGGAGCTGTTTTTT
TRBV18	TRBJ2-7	many	TRBD2	CASSPRTSGSYEQYF	TGTGCCAGCTCACCTAGGACTAGCGGCTCCTACGAGCAGTACTTC
TRBV7-2	TRBJ1-2	.	TRBD1	CASNLGTGIHGYTF	TGTGCCAGCAACTTGGGGACAGGGATACATGGCTACACCTTC
TRBV28	TRBJ2-2	.	.	CASSEGVPGELFF	TGTGCCAGCAGTGAGGGGGTTCCCGGGGAGCTGTTTTTT
TRBV18	TRBJ2-1	.	TRBD2	CASSRSSGDYNEQFF	TGTGCCAGCTCACGGTCTAGCGGAGACTACAATGAGCAGTTCTTC
TRBV10-3	TRBJ1-1	once	.	CAISEEAANTEAFF	TGTGCCATCAGTGAGGAGGCAGCTAACACTGAAGCTTTCTTT
TRBV11-2	TRBJ2-3	.	.	CASSLQGGITDTQYF	TGTGCCAGCAGCTTACAAGGCGGGATCACAGATACGCAGTATTTT
TRBV18	TRBJ2-7	.	TRBD2	CASSPSGLVSSEQYF	TGTGCCAGCTCACCTTCAGGACTAGTAAGCAGCGAGCAGTACTTC
TRBV5-4	TRBJ2-4	.	TRBD1	CASSTSGTVAKNIQYF	TGTGCCAGCAGCACATCCGGGACAGTAGCCAAAAACATTCAGTACTTC
TRBV2	TRBJ1-5	.	TRBD1	CASSEAGQGFQPQHF	TGTGCCAGCAGTGAGGCCGGACAGGGGTTTCAGCCCCAGCATTTT
TRBV12-2	TRBJ2-6	.	.	CASRLRLAGSTRGSSRSGANVLTF	TGTGCAAGTCGCCTACGCCTAGCGGGCTCGACTCGGGGTTCTTCCCGCTCTGGGGCCAACGTCCTGACTTTC
TRBV12-5	TRBJ2-3	.	TRBD1	CASGLGTGNTDTQYF	TGTGCTAGTGGTTTAGGGACAGGGAACACAGATACGCAGTATTTT
TRBV6-4	TRBJ1-2	.	.	CASSTTPGVGYTF	TGTGCCAGCAGTACGACCCCTGGAGTGGGCTACACCTTC
TRBV6-5	TRBJ2-7	.	.	CASSYSAGRGLEQYF	TGTGCCAGCAGTTACTCGGCAGGGCGGGGTCTCGAGCAGTACTTC
TRBV7-8	TRBJ1-1	.	.	CASSRGRAEAFF	TGTGCCAGCAGCCGGGGCAGGGCTGAAGCTTTCTTT
TRBV20-1	TRBJ1-1	.	.	CSAFRDTEAFF	TGCAGTGCTTTCAGGGACACTGAAGCTTTCTTT
TRBV9	TRBJ2-1	.	TRBD1	CASSDTGTGPYNEQFF	TGTGCCAGCAGCGATACCGGGACAGGGCCCTACAATGAGCAGTTCTTC
TRBV5-6	TRBJ1-3	.	.	CASSLQISGNTIYF	TGTGCCAGCAGCTTACAGATCTCTGGAAACACCATATATTTT
TRBV10-2	TRBJ2-1	.	.	CASRGGSNYNEQFF	TGCGCCAGCAGGGGAGGCAGTAACTACAATGAGCAGTTCTTC
TRBV30	TRBJ2-2	once	TRBD2	CAWRTGGNTGELFF	TGTGCCTGGAGGACGGGGGGGAACACCGGGGAGCTGTTTTTT
TRBV5-1	TRBJ1-5	few	.	CASSFGGSREPQHF	TGCGCCAGCAGCTTCGGGGGGTCTAGGGAGCCCCAGCATTTT
TRBV28	TRBJ2-4	.	.	CASSLGGWGLFKNIQYF	TGTGCCAGCAGTTTAGGAGGATGGGGACTTTTCAAAAACATTCAGTACTTC
TRBV7-9	TRBJ1-4	.	TRBD1	CASSSGTGYEKLFF	TGTGCCAGCAGCTCCGGGACAGGGTACGAAAAACTGTTTTTT
TRBV5-3	TRBJ1-5	.	.	CARSLAFHQPQHF	TGTGCCAGAAGCTTGGCCTTCCATCAGCCCCAGCATTTT
TRBV30	TRBJ1-5	.	TRBD1	CAWSHGRTGGNQPQHF	TGTGCCTGGAGCCACGGACGGACAGGTGGGAATCAGCCCCAGCATTTT
TRBV28	TRBJ1-2	.	.	CASSSTARGGYGYTF	TGTGCCAGCAGTTCGACCGCCAGGGGTGGTTATGGCTACACCTTC
TRBV11-3	TRBJ2-2	.	TRBD2	CASSSGLAGGTGELFF	TGTGCCAGCAGCTCGGGACTAGCGGGGGGCACCGGGGAGCTGTTTTTT
TRBV7-9	TRBJ1-1	.	TRBD1	CASSSRTGTGSQAFF	TGTGCCAGCAGCTCCCGAACCGGGACAGGGAGTCAAGCTTTCTTT
TRBV5-4	TRBJ1-1	.	.	CASSSGNTEAFF	TGTGCCAGCAGCTCAGGGAACACTGAAGCTTTCTTT
TRBV5-5	TRBJ2-1	.	TRBD2	CASSLSGGSYNEQFF	TGTGCCAGCAGCTTGTCGGGGGGGTCCTACAATGAGCAGTTCTTC
TRBV29-1	TRBJ1-1	.	.	CSVDPPSRGGTEAFF	TGCAGCGTTGACCCCCCTAGCAGGGGAGGGACTGAAGCTTTCTTT
TRBV29-1	TRBJ2-5	.	TRBD1	CSGRSGQFSLETQYF	TGCAGCGGGAGATCGGGACAGTTCAGTTTAGAGACCCAGTACTTC
TRBV9	TRBJ2-3	.	.	CASSANGLELDTQYF	TGTGCCAGCAGCGCTAACGGCCTGGAGCTAGATACGCAGTATTTT
TRBV28	TRBJ1-5	few	.	CASSFRENRNQPQHF	TGTGCCAGCAGTTTCCGGGAAAACCGCAATCAGCCCCAGCATTTT
TRBV2	TRBJ2-3	.	.	CASSEETNTQYF	TGTGCCAGCAGTGAAGAAACAAATACGCAGTATTTT